The source of this T cell receptor beta chain is a study of spatial heterogeneity in lung cancer. About the research overall: Strongly correlated with TCR transcript counts in tumor regions was a T cell module score, which was a transcriptional module score calculated from matched bulk RNA-seq. On average, each unique TCR and UMI combination appeared more than ten times in raw reads.

Germline assignment: CDR1 MNHEY and CDR2 SVGEGT. Between the trimmed V and J ends, which lost 0 bases and 0 bases, there was a span of 12 bases. This CDR3 spans 17 amino acids. Whole-study results and caveats: Tumor T cells had an estimated coverage that came to 6% to 9% for alpha chains and about 13% for beta chains. The number of expanded tumor alpha and beta chains correlated with mutation number.

Unique molecular identifiers tagged every individual TCR cDNA molecule. TCRdb reanalysed the 5' RACE reads using MiXCR and keeps one entry per CDR3 protein. This sample carries nearly 11,000 distinct CDR3 sequences, more than 4.5% of them seen once, and the ten largest clones take 9.5% to 15%. The time point here: sample taken at primary tumor resection. This clonotype is medium-sized in the sample. Its antigen is currently unknown. As an off-target read in a library built for alpha chains, this beta chain has a frequency of little significance. The rearrangement joins TRBV6-2 or TRBV6-3 to TRBJ1-5; D is unclear. The sequence derives from a male donor with early-stage non-small cell lung cancer. The source material was lung tumor tissue, sampled at surgery. The CDR3 nucleotides read TGTGCCAGCAGTTACTCACCATTCAGAGATAGCAATCAGCCCCAGCATTTT. Amino acids: CASSYSPFRDSNQPQHF.